This T cell receptor beta chain was sequenced in a study of HIV-infected patients and healthy controls. Study results and limitations: Healthy controls shared more CDR3 sequences between individuals than HIV-infected patients did. The seeming recovery of the Gini index after therapy in HIV-infected patients vanished in size-matched data. Compared with controls, mean Gini indices were significantly raised in HIV-infected repertoires, possibly indicating oligoclonality.

Alpha and beta constant-region primers primed reverse transcription of around 500 ng RNA. Separate chain-specific third strand synthesis with multiplexing indices produced the alpha and beta libraries. The library got P5 and P7 elements plus a second index, then a roughly 22-cycle PCR. Using its own MiXCR run on the 5' RACE reads, TCRdb lists one record per CDR3 protein. This table holds about 10,000 distinct CDR3 sequences, 8% to 10% found once. The repertoire came from unfractionated whole blood and reflected all unsorted peripheral T cells. This clonotype turned up a few times. Its antigen is not known. The germline CDR1 and CDR2 sequences are SGHNT and YYREEE (reference sequence). The CDR3 has 14 residues. The germline V and J ends were trimmed by 4 bases and 0 bases, with 11 bases remaining between them.

Sequences were obtained from blood. The genes are TRBV5-4 and TRBJ2-7; TRBD1 might be the D (5 bases). This clonotype was sampled from an adult in good health. In DNA form, the CDR3 reads TGTGCCAGCAGCGTAGAACAGGTCTCCTACGAGCAGTACTTC. It is translated as CASSVEQVSYEQYF.